These 32 T cell receptor beta chains originate from one sample sequenced in a study of control samples from healthy donors and cancer patients. The table came from immunoSEQ multiplex PCR; TCRdb's copy has only in-frame clones and leaves some out. Found here are over 150,000 clones, just under 95% of them singletons; the top ten hold over 1.1%. The sample taken for sequencing was blood. The receptors stem from a man aged 18 to 30 in good health.

The chain is built from TRBV13 and TRBJ2-7; perhaps TRBD1 as D (6 bases). This CDR3 comprises 18 residues. V lost 5 bases and J 0 bases, leaving 23 bases between the germline ends. Per germline, CDR1 PRHDT and CDR2 FYEKMQ (reference sequence). The CDR3 DNA reads TGTGCCAGCAGCCTAAACCGGGCCAGGGGCGTGAGCTCCTACGAGCAGTACTTC. This sequence encodes CASSLNRARGVSSYEQYF.

V and J are TRBV30 and TRBJ1-4; 7 bases map to TRBD1. The CDR3 runs to 14 residues. CDR1 is GTSNPN, CDR2 SVGIG, per germline (reference sequence). V was clipped by 0 bases and J by 10 bases; unmatched bases: 8. CDR3 in amino acids: CAWSVGTEDAKLFF. The CDR3 nucleotides read TGTGCCTGGAGTGTAGGGACAGAGGATGCAAAACTGTTTTTT.

This CDR3 reads CASSFRADNEKLFF. CDR3 DNA sequence: TGTGCCAGCAGCTTCCGGGCCGATAATGAAAAACTGTTTTTT. The J gene is TRBJ1-4, the V gene TRBV5-4; D is ambiguous. V was clipped by 2 bases and J by 4 bases, with 9 bases between them. The germline CDR1 and CDR2 sequences are SGHNT and YYREEE (reference sequence). There are 14 residues in the CDR3.

The chain couples TRBV6-5 to TRBJ1-5; TRBD1 matches at 7 bases. V shed 8 bases, J shed 10 bases, and the junction held 14 bases outside the gene matches. Germline CDR1 reads MNHEY; CDR2 reads SVGAGI. The CDR3 is 14 amino acids. CDR3 sequence: CASYSRGGEVPQHF. Written as DNA, the CDR3 is TGTGCCAGCTATTCCAGGGGGGGAGAAGTTCCCCAGCATTTT.

This rearrangement joins TRBV6-5 to TRBJ1-6, with D hard to call. The CDR3 runs 13 residues. Germline CDR1 and CDR2: MNHEY and SVGAGI. Between the trimmed V and J ends, which lost 7 bases and 5 bases, there was a span of 9 bases. The CDR3 loop reads CASTQRNNSPLHF. CDR3 DNA sequence: TGTGCCAGCACCCAGCGGAATAATTCACCCCTCCACTTT.

The rearrangement joins TRBV28 to TRBJ2-7; TRBD2 is a possible D gene (6 bases). The germline V gene encodes CDR1 MDHEN and CDR2 SYDVKM. Between the trimmed V and J ends, which lost 6 bases and 4 bases, there was a span of 19 bases. This CDR3 has 15 residues. The CDR3 DNA sequence: TGTGCCAGCAGAAGTACCGGCTTAGGAGGGTACGAGCAGTACTTC. Translation gives CASRSTGLGGYEQYF. Looking up the rest from reference TRBV28 and TRBJ2-7 gives the full variable domain: DVKVTQSSRYLVKRTGEKVFLECVQDMDHENMFWYRQDPGLGLRLIYFSYDVKMKEKGDIPEGYSVSREKKERFSLILESASTNQTSMYLCASRSTGLGGYEQYFGPGTRLTVT.

With respect to this clone: This CDR3 is also generated by other DNA sequences in the sample. The genes are TRBV7-3 and TRBJ2-1, with TRBD2 matching over 12 bases. Trimming took 2 bases from V and 8 from J; bases not matched to a gene: 16. CDR1 SGHTA and CDR2 FQGTGA come from the germline V gene. The CDR3 covers 19 residues. Here the CDR3 DNA reads TGTGCCAGCAGCTTAGGCTCGCTAGCGGGGGGGCAGGTTCACGATGAGCAGTTCTTC. The encoded protein is CASSLGSLAGGQVHDEQFF. Together with reference TRBV7-3 and TRBJ2-1, the CDR3 gives the full variable domain: GAGVSQTPSNKVTEKGKYVELRCDPISGHTALYWYRQSLGQGPEFLIYFQGTGAADDSGLPNDRFFAVRPEGSVSTLKIQRTERGDSAVYLCASSLGSLAGGQVHDEQFFGPGTRLTVL.

This chain links TRBV6-5 with TRBJ2-3; 13 nucleotides match TRBD2. Germline values: CDR1 MNHEY, CDR2 SVGAGI. This CDR3 is 15 amino acids long. The V and J ends lost 10 bases and 6 bases, in that order; junction bases with no gene match: 10. CDR3 sequence: CATSTSGGAWDTQYF. Here the CDR3 DNA reads TGTGCCACTTCTACTAGCGGGGGGGCTTGGGATACGCAGTATTTT.

The chain is built from TRBV29-1 and TRBJ2-7; tentatively, D is TRBD2 (5 bases). This CDR3 comprises 14 residues. Looked up from germline, CDR1 is SQVTM and CDR2 is ANQGSEA. V shed 7 bases and J shed 4 bases, with 20 bases lying between them. CDR3 sequence (DNA): TGCAGCGCCCAGGACTGGACCGGAACATACGAGCAGTACTTC. Amino acids: CSAQDWTGTYEQYF.

The chain joins TRBV7-2 to TRBJ1-6; D is ambiguous. The CDR3 contains 14 residues. V was shortened by 0 bases and J by 6 bases, with 6 bases between the two germline ends. Looked up from germline, CDR1 is SGHTA and CDR2 is FQGNSA. The DNA for the CDR3 is TGTGCCAGCAGCTTAGCAGCTGCTAATTCACCCCTCCACTTT. Translation: CASSLAAANSPLHF.

This rearrangement joins TRBV6-6 to TRBJ1-1; 9 bases agree with TRBD1. This CDR3 spans 16 amino acids. Germline V gene data show CDR1 as MNHNY and CDR2 as SVGAGI (reference sequence). V lost 2 bases to trimming and J lost 5 bases; unmatched junction nucleotides: 9. CDR3 in amino acids: CASSYGTGYYVTEAFF. As DNA, the CDR3 is TGTGCCAGCAGTTACGGGACAGGGTACTATGTGACTGAAGCTTTCTTT.

This chain links TRBV19 with TRBJ2-3; D may be TRBD1 (6 bases). Germline V lookup: CDR1 LNHDA, CDR2 SQIVND (reference sequence). The CDR3 is 15 residues long. The V and J ends lost 3 bases and 1 base respectively, with 11 bases between them. CDR3 region: CASSIWAGGTDTQYF. Here the CDR3 DNA reads TGTGCCAGTAGTATTTGGGCAGGGGGCACAGATACGCAGTATTTT.

The V call is TRBV6-5, the J call TRBJ2-1; 10 nucleotides align to TRBD1. CDR3 length: 16 amino acids. J lost 6 bases, V lost 0 bases, and 5 bases had no gene match. Germline assignment: CDR1 MNHEY and CDR2 SVGAGI. The CDR3 loop reads CASSYSWTGGANEQFF. CDR3 sequence (DNA): TGTGCCAGCAGTTACTCCTGGACAGGGGGGGCCAATGAGCAGTTCTTC.

CDR3 amino acids: CASSEWGDSGYTF. As DNA, the CDR3 is TGTGCCAGCAGTGAATGGGGGGACTCTGGCTACACCTTC. V usage is TRBV6-1 and J usage is TRBJ1-2; possibly TRBD1 for D (5 bases). Germline CDR1 reads MNHNS; CDR2 reads SASEGT. The CDR3 is 13 amino acids. V was pared by 2 bases and J by 7 bases, with 11 bases between.

The J gene is TRBJ2-3, the V gene TRBV10-1; TRBD1 aligns across 7 bases. With V trimmed by 0 bases and J by 2 bases, 14 bases remained unmatched. The CDR3 sequence is 19 residues long. The germline gives CDR1 WNHNN, CDR2 SYGVQD (reference sequence). The CDR3 region is CASSESNMGQLVHTDTQYF. The DNA for the CDR3 is TGCGCCAGCAGTGAGTCGAACATGGGACAGCTTGTGCACACAGATACGCAGTATTTT.

The rearrangement uses TRBV28 and TRBJ2-1; 8 positions agree with TRBD1. CDR3 length: 15 residues. V gave up 6 bases and J gave up 0 bases; unmatched junction bases: 4. The germline CDR1 and CDR2 sequences are MDHEN and SYDVKM. The CDR3 region is CASSPTGGSYNEQFF. The DNA of the CDR3 is TGTGCCAGCAGCCCTACAGGGGGCTCCTACAATGAGCAGTTCTTC.

The V call is TRBV5-1, the J call TRBJ1-5; D is perhaps TRBD1 (6 bases). This CDR3 is built from 14 residues. Germline V gene data show CDR1 as SGHRS and CDR2 as YFSETQ. V was shortened by 4 bases and J by 2 bases, with 10 bases between the two germline ends. CDR3 sequence: CASSVQGGNQPQHF. The CDR3 region has the DNA TGCGCCAGCAGCGTACAGGGAGGCAATCAGCCCCAGCATTTT.

The rearrangement uses TRBV7-2 and TRBJ2-3; 7 bases line up with TRBD2. This CDR3 region has 16 residues. J gave up 3 bases and V 0 bases, and 6 bases lay outside the gene matches. Germline CDR1 SGHTA, CDR2 FQGNSA. The CDR3: CASSLASASGTDTQYF. CDR3 nucleotide sequence: TGTGCCAGCAGCTTAGCGTCCGCTAGCGGTACAGATACGCAGTATTTT.

V gene TRBV11-2 combines with J gene TRBJ1-3, with a weak D call TRBD1 (6 bases). Trimming cost V 5 bases and J 0 bases, with 11 bases left between them. This CDR3 is 15 amino acids long. Germline V gene sequence: CDR1 SGHAT, CDR2 FQNNGV. CDR3: CASSPGVSSGNTIYF. CDR3 bases: TGTGCCAGCAGCCCAGGGGTCAGCTCTGGAAACACCATATATTTT.

The chain uses TRBV4-2 and TRBJ2-1, with D maybe TRBD2 (6 bases). Germline CDR1 reads LGHNA; CDR2 reads YNFKEQ. Trimming shortened V by 0 bases and J by 7 bases, and 10 bases separated the two germline ends. CDR3 length equals 14 residues. The CDR3 bases are TGTGCCAGCAGCCAAGAAGGCGGGAAGAATGAGCAGTTCTTC. It is translated as CASSQEGGKNEQFF.

This clone was seen once. This rearrangement joins TRBV7-2 to TRBJ1-3; no definite D call. This CDR3 has 16 amino acids. V dropped 8 bases and J dropped 3 bases, with 20 bases sitting between them. Germline V gene lookup returns CDR1 SGHTA and CDR2 FQGNSA. The CDR3 is CASSGESGFVGNTIYF. As DNA, the CDR3 is TGTGCCAGCTCCGGGGAGTCGGGGTTTGTTGGAAACACCATATATTTT.

This chain connects TRBV24-1 to TRBJ2-2, with 8 bases lining up with TRBD1. V shed 9 bases, J shed 6 bases, and the junction held 11 bases outside the gene matches. Per the germline V gene, CDR1 is KGHDR and CDR2 is SFDVKD. This CDR3 comprises 15 residues. CDR3 in amino acids: CATQGAGGFPGELFF. The CDR3 nucleotides are TGTGCCACCCAAGGGGCAGGGGGCTTCCCCGGGGAGCTGTTTTTT.

The chain couples TRBV7-2 to TRBJ2-7; D ambiguous. Trimming stripped 5 bases from V and 3 bases from J, with 11 bases between. Germline V lookup: CDR1 SGHTA, CDR2 FQGNSA. There are 13 residues in the CDR3. CDR3 loop: CASSLRRVYEQYF. The CDR3 DNA follows: TGTGCCAGCAGCCTCCGCCGAGTCTACGAGCAGTACTTC.

The gene calls are TRBV9 and TRBJ2-7, with 7 bases matching TRBD2. V lost 0 bases and J lost 4; bases outside the gene matches: 7. Germline loops: CDR1 SGDLS, CDR2 YYNGEE. The CDR3 covers 15 residues. This CDR3 is CASSVGGGTSYEQYF. CDR3 bases: TGTGCCAGCAGCGTAGGGGGGGGGACCTCATACGAGCAGTACTTC.

This clone occurred once. The genes are TRBV12-5 and TRBJ2-2; no clear D gene. V was trimmed by 2 bases and J by 6 bases, leaving 16 bases between them. This CDR3 region has 16 residues. In germline, CDR1 is LGHNT, CDR2 FRNRAP. The CDR3 here is CASGLTAHLGPGELFF. CDR3 sequence (DNA): TGTGCTAGTGGTTTGACGGCACATCTAGGCCCCGGGGAGCTGTTTTTT.

V usage is TRBV12-3 or TRBV12-4 and J usage is TRBJ1-2, with a tentative D call TRBD1 (5 bases). Trimming left V 6 bases short and J 1 base short, with 9 bases between. This CDR3 has 13 amino acids. CDR3 DNA sequence: TGTGCCAGCAGCCCTGACAGTAACTATGGCTACACCTTC. Translated: CASSPDSNYGYTF.

The genes are TRBV12-3 or TRBV12-4 and TRBJ2-7; a weak D match, TRBD1 (5 bases). Trimming removed 2 bases from V and 6 bases from J, with 8 bases in between. CDR3 length: 12 residues. The CDR3 DNA reads TGTGCCAGCAGTTTACAGGGCCCCGAGCAGTACTTC. Its protein is CASSLQGPEQYF.

The gene calls are TRBV30 and TRBJ1-6; weak D call: TRBD1 (6 bases). Germline loops: CDR1 GTSNPN, CDR2 SVGIG (reference sequence). The CDR3 runs to 15 residues. The ends were cut back, 1 base at V and 7 bases at J, with 14 bases in the middle. CDR3 sequence (DNA): TGTGCCTGGAGTGCCGGGGGGCTACCGAATTCACCCCTCCACTTT. Amino acid sequence: CAWSAGGLPNSPLHF.

This rearrangement joins TRBV11-2 to TRBJ1-6; TRBD1 aligns across 7 bases. The CDR3 runs to 14 residues. Germline trimming cut 3 bases from V and 9 bases from J; bases unmatched to any gene: 5. CDR1 and CDR2 (germline): SGHAT, FQNNGV. The CDR3 loop reads CASSLGQTTSPLHF. The DNA for the CDR3 is TGTGCCAGCAGCTTGGGACAGACAACTTCACCCCTCCACTTT.

The chain has TRBV3-1 (or the pseudogene TRBV3-2) and TRBJ2-3; 7 bases map to TRBD2. Losses at the gene ends were 4 bases for V and 0 bases for J; bases not matched to a gene: 7. The CDR3 extends over 16 amino acids. Germline V gene data show CDR1 as LGHDT and CDR2 as YNNKEL (reference sequence). The CDR3, as DNA: TGTGCCAGCAGCCCGACGGGGGGTCCTAGCACAGATACGCAGTATTTT. It encodes CASSPTGGPSTDTQYF.

CDR3 loop: CASSFPSTSGDFTDTQYF. The CDR3 coding sequence is TGTGCCAGCAGTTTTCCCTCCACTAGCGGGGATTTCACAGATACGCAGTATTTT. The chain employs TRBV28 and TRBJ2-3, with TRBD2 matching over 10 bases. V lost 3 bases to trimming and J lost 2 bases; unmatched junction nucleotides: 11. The CDR3 has 18 amino acids. CDR1 MDHEN and CDR2 SYDVKM come from the germline V gene.

The V call is TRBV2, the J call TRBJ1-1, with D unclear. Between the trimmed V and J ends, which lost 7 bases and 6 bases, there was a span of 9 bases. CDR3 size: 11 residues. Germline V gene lookup returns CDR1 SNHLY and CDR2 FYNNEI. The CDR3 DNA follows: TGTGCCAGCACTAAGACGTCTGAAGCTTTCTTT. Translated, it gives CASTKTSEAFF.